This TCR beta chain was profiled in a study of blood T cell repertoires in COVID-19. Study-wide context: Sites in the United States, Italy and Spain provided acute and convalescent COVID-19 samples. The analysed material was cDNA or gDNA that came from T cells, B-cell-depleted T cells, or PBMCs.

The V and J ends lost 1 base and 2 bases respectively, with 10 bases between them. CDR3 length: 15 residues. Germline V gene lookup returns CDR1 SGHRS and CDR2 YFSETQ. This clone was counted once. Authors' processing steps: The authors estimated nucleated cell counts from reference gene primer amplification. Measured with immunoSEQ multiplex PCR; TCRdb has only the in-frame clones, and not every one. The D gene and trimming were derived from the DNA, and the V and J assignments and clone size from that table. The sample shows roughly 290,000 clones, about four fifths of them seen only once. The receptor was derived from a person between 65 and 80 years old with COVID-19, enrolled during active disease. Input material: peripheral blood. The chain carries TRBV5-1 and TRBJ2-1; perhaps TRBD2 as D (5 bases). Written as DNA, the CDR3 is TGCGCCAGCAGCTTGAGGGAGATCACCTACAATGAGCAGTTCTTC. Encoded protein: CASSLREITYNEQFF.